This record concerns one TCR beta chain sequence. Sequencing was performed with immunoSEQ multiplex PCR; in TCRdb, only in-frame clones are kept and a portion is missing. The sample has approximately 380,000 clones, 85% seen once. This sample was included in a study of blood T cell repertoires in COVID-19. For the study at large: T cells, B-cell-depleted T cells, or PBMCs supplied cDNA or gDNA.

The receptor was isolated from a woman aged 18-35 years with acute or convalescent COVID-19. Specimen: peripheral blood.

The CDR3 sequence: CASSQDGPGSGGNNEQFF. CDR3 coding DNA: TGTGCCAGCAGCCAAGACGGTCCGGGGAGCGGGGGGAACAATGAGCAGTTCTTC. V usage is TRBV4-2 and J usage is TRBJ2-1, with 9 positions matching TRBD2. CDR1 is LGHNA, CDR2 YNFKEQ, per germline. Trimming at V came to 0 bases and at J to 5 bases, leaving 11 bases not matched to a gene. The CDR3 has 18 amino acids.